Below, one TCR beta chain is given with its context. Only in-frame clones appear in the TCRdb table, and some are missing; sequencing was by immunoSEQ multiplex PCR. The sample lists fewer than 700,000 clones, roughly 90% occurring once. This record comes from a study of shared T cell receptors in the human thymus. V was clipped by 4 bases and J by 5 bases; unmatched bases: 16. The CDR3 loop spans 19 amino acids. Germline V gene sequence: CDR1 MGHRA, CDR2 YSYEKL. The same specimen was also included in a second study, on human thymus T cells. Per that paper: Samples came from healthy Finnish infants during open corrective cardiac surgery. Thymic resections from corrective heart surgery supplied the tissue. It looked as if thymic and blood repertoires used V and J genes in a biased way.

This sequence originates from a boy less than two years old with a congenital heart defect. The chain has TRBV4-1 and TRBJ2-3, with 12 bases that match TRBD2. Material: thymocytes. The CDR3 bases are TGCGCCAGCAGCCTCAAGGAGGGAAGACTAGCGGGAGAGGGAGATACGCAGTATTTT. Translation gives CASSLKEGRLAGEGDTQYF.